This T cell receptor (beta chain) was profiled in a study of blood T cell repertoires in COVID-19 (dated by TCRdb to 2020 to 2022). As for the study more broadly: Collaborator samples came from the United States, Italy and Spain and covered acute and convalescent phases of COVID-19. The prospective study material was composed of cDNA or gDNA derived from T cells, B-cell-depleted T cells, or PBMCs. Deeply sampled blood TCRbeta repertoires from subjects exposed to, actively infected with, or recovered from COVID-19 were included in the dataset. A freely available public database, intended as a resource for researchers studying the immune response to SARS-CoV-2, is where the repertoires were released. The samples were drawn from two sources: the first 160 participants of the ongoing ImmuneRACE study, and 1,254 subjects contributed by 6 global collaborators. A de-identified subject ID, COVID-19 status, age in years and sex were almost always included in the sample metadata. Where HLA class I and class II types were available, the types were taken from metadata supplied by the sample provider, not from assay-based typing.

One collaborating source in Seattle enrolled patients while the patients were actively infected and followed the patients over time throughout the course of disease. The collaborating institutions used their own protocols to collect whole blood in K2EDTA tubes. For TCRbeta analysis, collaborators shipped samples as frozen whole blood, isolated PBMCs, or DNA extracted from either of those sample types. Looking up the germline V gene yields CDR1 SGHAT and CDR2 FQNNGV. A distance of 8 bases separates the germline ends of V and J, which lose 2 bases and 7 bases respectively. The CDR3 has 12 amino acids, counting the end cysteine and phenylalanine. The CDR3 DNA has 36 bases and is translated from base 1. Overall study results and their limits: Clinical and demographic metadata were provided uncurated, with the amount varying by source and participant.

The immunoSEQ Assay, a bias-controlled multiplex PCR, was used to amplify TCRbeta CDR3 regions from genomic DNA. The original pipeline was this. The number of nucleated cells in each sample was estimated by amplification of reference gene primers within the assay. To quantify the absolute abundance of each unique TCRbeta CDR3 rearrangement, sequence reads were collapsed and filtered. For each sample, productive Simpson clonality was calculated as the square root of Simpson's diversity index over productive rearrangements. What TCRdb holds here is the immuneACCESS table cut down to in-frame rearrangements. Part of the clones is not present; checked against another copy, under half of the missing clones reflect an unresolved V gene, and the others are unexplained. That table furnishes V, J and clone size, whereas the DNA furnished D and trimming. Within this sample are 350,000 or so clones, with around 89% of them counted one time only. Approximately 1.8% of the sample is taken by the ten largest.

Comments on this clone: Its antigen is currently not known. Nothing much larger sits one base from this clone, and base qualities are not available.

The V and J genes are TRBV11-2 and TRBJ1-2; 5 matching bases give a weak D call of TRBD1. The receptor comes from a woman under 40 with COVID-19, enrolled during active disease. Specimen: peripheral blood. The DNA sequence is as follows: TGTGCCAGCAGCTTACAGGGCTCTGGCTACACCTTC. This sequence encodes CASSLQGSGYTF. Reference TRBV11-2 and TRBJ1-2 genes cover what lies past the CDR3, so the full variable domain is EAGVAQSPRYKIIEKRQSVAFWCNPISGHATLYWYQQILGQGPKLLIQFQNNGVVDDSQLPKDRFSAERLKGVDSTLKIQPAKLEDSAVYLCASSLQGSGYTFGSGTRLTVV.